This entry lists 11 T cell receptor beta chains sequenced from one sample in a study of Ad26.COV2.S vaccination and SARS-CoV-2 variants. The protocol was immunoSEQ multiplex PCR, while the TCRdb copy is restricted to in-frame clones and leaves out a portion. The repertoire has hundreds of thousands of clones, approximately 88% of them found once; the top ten carry about 1.5%. As to treatment: approximately 18 received Ad26.COV2.S at low or high dose, single or two shots; 5 received placebo; per-sample allocation not given. Samples analyzed were those drawn on day 63 after the first vaccine or placebo injection. Sample: peripheral blood, taken in a trial of Ad26.COV2.S vaccine versus placebo. Receptors were obtained from a person aged 18-60 years who received the Ad26.COV2.S COVID-19 vaccine or a placebo.

V is TRBV3-1 (or the pseudogene TRBV3-2) and J is TRBJ1-2; 7 positions match TRBD1. This CDR3 comprises 15 residues. The V gene end was trimmed by 0 bases and the J gene end by 4 bases; junction bases not matched to a gene: 5. Germline CDR1 LGHDT, CDR2 YNNKEL (reference sequence). The CDR3 bases are TGTGCCAGCAGCCAAGACGACAGGGTGGGCTATGGCTACACCTTC. Protein sequence: CASSQDDRVGYGYTF.

This clone showed up many times. The V call is TRBV3-1 (or the pseudogene TRBV3-2), the J call TRBJ2-2; D ambiguous. This CDR3 has 14 residues. Trimming stripped 6 bases from V and 3 bases from J, with 11 bases between. Germline CDR1 is LGHDT and CDR2 is YNNKEL (reference sequence). The CDR3 sequence: CASRPWSDTGELFF. The CDR3 DNA is TGTGCCAGCAGACCATGGTCAGACACCGGGGAGCTGTTTTTT.

The chain is built from TRBV29-1 and TRBJ1-2; TRBD1 agrees at 10 bases. The V gene end was trimmed by 7 bases and the J gene end by 4 bases; junction bases not matched to a gene: 3. The V gene's germline CDR1 is SQVTM and CDR2 ANQGSEA. CDR3 length: 12 amino acids. The CDR3 sequence: CSGGTGAYGYTF. CDR3 bases: TGCAGCGGAGGGACAGGGGCCTATGGCTACACCTTC.

This sequence joins TRBV11-3 and TRBJ1-6; tentatively, D is TRBD1 (5 bases). Germline CDR1 is SGHNT and CDR2 is YENEEA. CDR3 size: 15 residues. V was shortened by 0 bases and J by 7 bases, with 10 bases between the two germline ends. The CDR3 bases are TGTGCCAGCAGCTTAGATGGGGACGGGAATTCACCCCTCCACTTT. Amino acid sequence: CASSLDGDGNSPLHF.

V and J are TRBV3-1 (or the pseudogene TRBV3-2) and TRBJ1-4; D remains ambiguous. The ends were cut back, 1 base at V and 10 bases at J, with 7 bases in the middle. From germline, CDR1 is LGHDT and CDR2 YNNKEL (reference sequence). This CDR3 is built from 12 residues. For the CDR3, the DNA is TGTGCCAGCAGCCAAGCCCAGATAAAACTGTTTTTT. Protein sequence: CASSQAQIKLFF.

The gene calls are TRBV2 and TRBJ2-3; 9 positions match TRBD2. This CDR3 comprises 12 residues. Germline V lookup: CDR1 SNHLY, CDR2 FYNNEI. The V gene end was trimmed by 6 bases and the J gene end by 15 bases; junction bases not matched to a gene: 10. CDR3 protein: CASSPEIAGVYF. In nucleotides, the CDR3 is TGTGCCAGCAGCCCCGAGATAGCGGGAGTATATTTT.

This clone was counted a few times. The chain links TRBV2 to TRBJ2-7; no firm D call. Trimming left V 1 base short and J 7 bases short, with 8 bases between. Germline V gene sequence: CDR1 SNHLY, CDR2 FYNNEI. The CDR3 consists of 12 residues. The CDR3 is CASSEVAREQYF. As DNA, the CDR3 is TGTGCCAGCAGTGAAGTAGCACGGGAGCAGTACTTC.

This clone was seen just once. The chain has TRBV7-6 and TRBJ2-3; D is possibly TRBD2 (5 bases). Germline values: CDR1 SGHVS, CDR2 FNYEAQ. Between the trimmed V and J ends, which lost 5 bases and 0 bases, there was a span of 18 bases. This CDR3 has 17 amino acids. The CDR3 region has the DNA TGTGCCAGCAGCCCAATCCCGGGGTGGGAGAGCACAGATACGCAGTATTTT. This sequence encodes CASSPIPGWESTDTQYF.

This chain connects TRBV4-2 to TRBJ2-7, with D tentatively TRBD1 (5 bases). This CDR3 comprises 14 residues. The V gene lost 0 bases and the J gene lost 4 bases, with 10 bases spanning the gap. Germline-derived CDR1 and CDR2 are LGHNA and YNFKEQ. The CDR3: CASSQEGVGYEQYF. In nucleotides, the CDR3 is TGTGCCAGCAGCCAAGAAGGGGTGGGGTACGAGCAGTACTTC.

The chain uses TRBV6-2 or TRBV6-3 and TRBJ2-1; TRBD1 agrees at 7 bases. Germline V gene lookup returns CDR1 MNHEY and CDR2 SVGEGT. The CDR3 is 15 residues long. V lost 0 bases to trimming and J lost 6 bases; unmatched junction nucleotides: 5. The CDR3 bases are TGTGCCAGCAGTTACTCAAGACAGGGTCTCAATGAGCAGTTCTTC. The encoded protein is CASSYSRQGLNEQFF.

On this clone itself: Different DNA sequences within this sample yield the same CDR3. The V and J genes are TRBV12-3 or TRBV12-4 and TRBJ1-2, with D tentatively TRBD1 (5 bases). The V and J ends lost 3 bases and 5 bases respectively, with 10 bases between them. This CDR3 is 13 amino acids long. The CDR3 sequence is CASSLVGGYGYTF. In DNA form, the CDR3 reads TGTGCCAGCAGTTTGGTCGGGGGTTATGGCTACACCTTC.